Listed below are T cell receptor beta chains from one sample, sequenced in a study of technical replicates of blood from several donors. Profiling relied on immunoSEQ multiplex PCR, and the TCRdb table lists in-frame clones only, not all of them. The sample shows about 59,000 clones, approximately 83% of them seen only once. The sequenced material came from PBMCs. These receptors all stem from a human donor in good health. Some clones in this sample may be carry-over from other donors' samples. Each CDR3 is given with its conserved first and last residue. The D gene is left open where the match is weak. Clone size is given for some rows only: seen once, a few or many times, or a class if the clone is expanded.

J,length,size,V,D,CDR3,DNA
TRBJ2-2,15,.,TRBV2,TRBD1,CASSGTGGATGELFF,TGTGCCAGCAGCGGGACAGGGGGCGCCACCGGGGAGCTGTTTTTT
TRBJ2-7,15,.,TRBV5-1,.,CASTRTDSTTRVQYF,TGCGCCAGCACCCGGACGGACAGCACTACCCGGGTGCAGTACTTC
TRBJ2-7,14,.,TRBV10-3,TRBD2,CAIKAGAPGGEQYF,TGTGCCATCAAAGCGGGGGCCCCTGGGGGGGAGCAGTACTTC
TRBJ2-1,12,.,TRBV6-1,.,CASRPGGSEQFF,TGTGCCAGCAGGCCCGGGGGTTCTGAGCAGTTCTTC
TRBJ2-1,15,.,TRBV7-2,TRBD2,CASSPTSGGAYEQFF,TGTGCCAGCAGCCCAACTAGCGGGGGGGCTTATGAGCAGTTCTTC
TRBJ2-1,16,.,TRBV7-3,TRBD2,CASGPSPSGRVNEQFF,TGTGCCAGCGGGCCTTCCCCTAGCGGTAGAGTCAATGAGCAGTTCTTC
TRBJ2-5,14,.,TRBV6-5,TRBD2,CASRSTSAQETQYF,TGTGCCAGCAGGTCGACTAGCGCTCAAGAGACCCAGTACTTC
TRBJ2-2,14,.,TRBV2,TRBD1,CASSRQGAAGELFF,TGTGCCAGCAGTCGACAGGGGGCAGCCGGGGAGCTGTTTTTT
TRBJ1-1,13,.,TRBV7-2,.,CASSLAVSREAFF,TGTGCCAGCAGCTTAGCCGTCTCGAGGGAAGCTTTCTTT
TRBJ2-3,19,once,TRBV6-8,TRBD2,CASSLSGWREGQDTDTQYF,TGTGCCAGCAGTCTATCCGGTTGGCGGGAGGGCCAGGACACAGATACGCAGTATTTT
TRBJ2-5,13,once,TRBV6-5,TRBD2,CASSYSSTSSQYF,TGTGCCAGCAGTTACTCCTCGACTAGCTCACAGTACTTC
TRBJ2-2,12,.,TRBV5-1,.,CASSSGAGELFF,TGCGCCAGCAGCTCAGGGGCCGGGGAGCTGTTTTTT
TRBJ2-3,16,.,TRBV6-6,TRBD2,CASTPRLAGFTDTQYF,TGTGCCAGCACCCCGAGGCTAGCGGGGTTCACAGATACGCAGTATTTT
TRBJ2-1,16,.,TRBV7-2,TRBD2,CASSYRTSGFYNEQFF,TGTGCCAGCAGCTACCGGACTAGCGGATTTTACAATGAGCAGTTCTTC
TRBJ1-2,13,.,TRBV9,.,CASSFQQGYGYTF,TGTGCCAGCAGCTTTCAACAGGGTTATGGCTACACCTTC
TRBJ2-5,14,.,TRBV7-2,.,CASSLAGAQETQYF,TGTGCCAGCAGCTTAGCAGGGGCACAAGAGACCCAGTACTTC
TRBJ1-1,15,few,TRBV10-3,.,CAISEIQGMNTEAFF,TGTGCCATCAGTGAAATACAGGGCATGAACACTGAAGCTTTCTTT
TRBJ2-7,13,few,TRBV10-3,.,CAIVRDLTYEQYF,TGTGCCATCGTCCGGGACTTAACCTACGAGCAGTACTTC
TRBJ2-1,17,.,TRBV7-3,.,CASSPGTSPFGDNEQFF,TGTGCCAGCAGCCCAGGTACTAGCCCGTTTGGTGACAATGAGCAGTTCTTC
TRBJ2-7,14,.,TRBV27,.,CASRQTRNYYEQYF,TGTGCCAGCAGACAGACTAGAAACTACTACGAGCAGTACTTC
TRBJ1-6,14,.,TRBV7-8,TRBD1,CASSGQEINSPLHF,TGTGCCAGCAGCGGACAGGAGATTAATTCACCCCTCCACTTT
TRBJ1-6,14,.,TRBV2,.,CASSLDNPRTPLHF,TGTGCCAGCAGTTTGGACAATCCTAGGACACCCCTCCACTTT
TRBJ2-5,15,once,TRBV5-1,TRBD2,CASSLRLAGAETQYF,TGCGCCAGCAGCCTTCGACTAGCGGGAGCGGAGACCCAGTACTTC
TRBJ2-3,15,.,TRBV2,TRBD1,CASSPTGGIINTQYF,TGTGCCAGCAGTCCGACAGGGGGAATAATAAATACGCAGTATTTT
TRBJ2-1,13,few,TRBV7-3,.,CASSVGQNNEQFF,TGTGCCAGCAGCGTCGGACAGAACAATGAGCAGTTCTTC
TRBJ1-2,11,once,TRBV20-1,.,CSASHFGGYTF,TGCAGTGCTAGTCACTTTGGTGGCTACACCTTC
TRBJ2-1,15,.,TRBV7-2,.,CASSAVRDSYNEQFF,TGTGCCAGCAGCGCGGTAAGGGACTCATACAATGAGCAGTTCTTC
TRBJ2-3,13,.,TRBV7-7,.,CASQAGGTDTQYF,TGTGCCAGCCAAGCAGGGGGGACAGATACGCAGTATTTT
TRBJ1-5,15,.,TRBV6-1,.,CASSGGAVPNQPQHF,TGTGCCAGCAGCGGGGGGGCGGTACCTAATCAGCCCCAGCATTTT
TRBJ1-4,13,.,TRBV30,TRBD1,CASGQGAGEKLFF,TGTGCCTCGGGACAGGGGGCGGGGGAAAAACTGTTTTTT
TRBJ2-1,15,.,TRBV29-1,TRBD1,CSVEPDRGMNNEQFF,TGCAGCGTTGAGCCGGACAGGGGGATGAACAATGAGCAGTTCTTC
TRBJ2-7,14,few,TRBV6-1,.,CASRQAGSTYEQYF,TGTGCCAGCAGGCAGGCCGGATCGACCTACGAGCAGTACTTC
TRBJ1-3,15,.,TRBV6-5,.,CASSFAWSSGNTIYF,TGTGCCAGCAGTTTTGCATGGAGCTCTGGAAACACCATATATTTT